These 21 T cell receptor beta chains came from one sample sequenced in a study of blood T cell repertoires in COVID-19. Measured with immunoSEQ multiplex PCR; TCRdb has only the in-frame clones, and not every one. The sample lists 85,000 to 130,000 clones; about 70% were seen once. Sequencing was done on a sample of peripheral blood. These receptors all stem from a human donor with acute or convalescent COVID-19. The donor label of this sample is uncertain.

The rearrangement links TRBV28 to TRBJ1-5; TRBD1 aligns across 7 bases. There are 16 residues in the CDR3. With V trimmed by 6 bases and J by 0 bases, 8 bases remained unmatched. CDR1 MDHEN and CDR2 SYDVKM come from the germline V gene. CDR3 coding DNA: TGTGCCAGCAGGCCTTACAGGGGAGATAGCAATCAGCCCCAGCATTTT. Its translation: CASRPYRGDSNQPQHF.

J is TRBJ2-1 and V is TRBV5-1; 13 nucleotides agree with TRBD2. The germline V gene encodes CDR1 SGHRS and CDR2 YFSETQ. With 4 bases clipped from V and 7 bases from J, the junction kept 5 bases outside the gene matches. The CDR3 consists of 15 residues. The CDR3: CASSNGTSGENEQFF. In nucleotides, the CDR3 is TGCGCCAGCAGCAACGGGACTAGCGGGGAGAATGAGCAGTTCTTC.

This clone was seen a handful of times. The V and J genes are TRBV7-9 and TRBJ1-2; 9 nucleotides agree with TRBD1. After removal of 4 bases from V and 3 bases from J, the junction contained 3 bases not matched to a gene. The CDR3 consists of 14 residues. Germline CDR1 and CDR2: SEHNR and FQNEAQ (reference sequence). The CDR3, as DNA: TGTGCCAGCAGCTCGGACAGGGGCGACTATGGCTACACCTTC. Translation: CASSSDRGDYGYTF. Filled out from reference TRBV7-9 and TRBJ1-2, the complete variable domain reads DTGVSQNPRHKITKRGQNVTFRCDPISEHNRLYWYRQTLGQGPEFLTYFQNEAQLEKSRLLSDRFSAERPKGSFSTLEIQRTEQGDSAMYLCASSSDRGDYGYTFGSGTRLTVV.

V and J are TRBV7-9 and TRBJ1-6; D possibly corresponds to TRBD1 (6 bases). The germline V gene has CDR1 SEHNR and CDR2 FQNEAQ (reference sequence). The germline V and J ends were trimmed by 5 bases and 4 bases, with 18 bases remaining between them. The CDR3 runs to 17 residues. In nucleotides, the CDR3 is TGTGCCAGCAGCCAGTATCCCAGGACAGATTATAATTCACCCCTCCACTTT. Translated, it gives CASSQYPRTDYNSPLHF.

The CDR3 DNA reads TGTGCCAGCAGTTACCCCCCGTGGGGCAGGGCGAATCAGCCCCAGCATTTT. Encoded protein: CASSYPPWGRANQPQHF. V is TRBV6-2 or TRBV6-3 and J is TRBJ1-5; a possible D gene is TRBD1 (5 bases). The CDR3 spans 17 residues. V was shortened by 2 bases and J by 4 bases, with 18 bases between the two germline ends. Germline V gene sequence: CDR1 MNHEY, CDR2 SVGEGT.

CDR3 amino acids: CASSQEVGGTEAFF. The CDR3 bases are TGCGCCAGCAGCCAAGAAGTAGGGGGCACTGAAGCTTTCTTT. This chain joins TRBV4-1 and TRBJ1-1, with a tentative D call TRBD1 (6 bases). The CDR3 totals 14 residues. Germline-derived CDR1 and CDR2 are MGHRA and YSYEKL. Trimming pared 0 bases from V and 4 bases from J, leaving 9 bases between.

CDR3 amino acids: CASSVGQGQNTEAFF. In nucleotides, the CDR3 is TGTGCCAGCAGCGTCGGCCAGGGGCAGAACACTGAAGCTTTCTTT. The chain employs TRBV9 and TRBJ1-1, with D possibly matching TRBD1 (6 bases). V was cut by 2 bases and J by 1 base, with 12 bases left in between. The CDR3 sequence is 15 residues long. Germline-derived CDR1 and CDR2 are SGDLS and YYNGEE.

Remarks on this clone: One base separates it from a far larger clone, so it is likely a read error. The chain carries TRBV6-5 and TRBJ1-2, with TRBD1 matching 7 bases. The ends lost 6 bases at V and 4 bases at J; junction bases unmatched: 5. Looked up from germline, CDR1 is MNHEY and CDR2 is SVGAGI. The CDR3 contains 13 residues. The CDR3 region is CASSPDRSYGYTF. CDR3 sequence (DNA): TGTGCCAGCAGCCCGGACAGGTCCTATGGCTACACCTTC.

The chain links TRBV7-9 to TRBJ2-1, with D tentatively TRBD1 (6 bases). Germline values: CDR1 SEHNR, CDR2 FQNEAQ (reference sequence). This CDR3 contains 16 residues. Trimming took 5 bases from V and 5 from J, leaving 19 bases between them. This CDR3 is CASSESNRDSHNEQFF. Here the CDR3 DNA reads TGTGCCAGCAGCGAATCAAACAGGGATAGCCACAATGAGCAGTTCTTC.

This CDR3 reads CASSHSMRRNNEKLFF. The CDR3 DNA reads as TGCGCCAGCAGCCACTCGATGCGCAGGAATAATGAAAAACTGTTTTTT. The J gene is TRBJ1-4, the V gene TRBV4-1; D remains unclear. Germline V gives CDR1 MGHRA, CDR2 YSYEKL. Trimming pared 3 bases from V and 4 bases from J, leaving 15 bases between. The CDR3 length is 16 residues.

This clone was seen a few times. This chain uses TRBV19 with TRBJ2-2; 10 bases line up with TRBD1. CDR1 and CDR2 from the germline V gene are LNHDA and SQIVND (reference sequence). Losses at the gene ends were 6 bases for V and 7 bases for J; bases not matched to a gene: 5. This CDR3 comprises 14 residues. Written as DNA, the CDR3 is TGTGCCAGTAGGGGGACAGGGGTAGTCGGGGAGCTGTTTTTT. Encoded protein: CASRGTGVVGELFF.

The rearrangement links TRBV28 to TRBJ2-3; 10 bases agree with TRBD1. CDR1 and CDR2 (germline): MDHEN, SYDVKM. This CDR3 region has 16 residues. Germline trimming cut 2 bases from V and 2 bases from J; bases unmatched to any gene: 4. The CDR3 DNA sequence: TGTGCCAGCAGTTTAGGTGACAGGGGGCACACAGATACGCAGTATTTT. Translating it yields CASSLGDRGHTDTQYF.

This sequence joins TRBV2 and TRBJ1-5, with a possible D match to TRBD1 (6 bases). The germline CDR1 and CDR2 sequences are SNHLY and FYNNEI. The germline V and J ends were trimmed by 6 bases and 2 bases, with 17 bases remaining between them. There are 16 residues in the CDR3. The CDR3 is CASRATQGSGNQPQHF. The CDR3 region has the DNA TGTGCCAGCAGGGCCACACAGGGATCGGGCAATCAGCCCCAGCATTTT.

V gene TRBV6-1 combines with J gene TRBJ2-3; TRBD2 aligns across 9 bases. CDR3 length: 15 residues. Germline V CDR1 and CDR2: MNHNS, SASEGT. V lost 2 bases, J lost 4 bases, and 4 bases stayed unmatched. The CDR3 region has the DNA TGTGCCAGCAGTGAAAGGCTAGCGGGGTCAGATACGCAGTATTTT. As protein: CASSERLAGSDTQYF.

The V call is TRBV24-1, the J call TRBJ2-1; D possibly corresponds to TRBD2 (6 bases). The germline V and J ends were trimmed by 1 base and 0 bases, with 9 bases remaining between them. The germline V gene has CDR1 KGHDR and CDR2 SFDVKD. The CDR3 totals 16 residues. The CDR3 nucleotides are TGTGCCACCAGTGATTTCTCCGGGGGCTCCTACAATGAGCAGTTCTTC. Its protein product is CATSDFSGGSYNEQFF.

This clone occurred many times. The genes are TRBV19 and TRBJ2-5; TRBD1 agrees at 9 bases. CDR3 length equals 16 residues. Germline trimming cut 3 bases from V and 2 bases from J; bases unmatched to any gene: 7. Germline V gene data show CDR1 as LNHDA and CDR2 as SQIVND (reference sequence). CDR3 nucleotide sequence: TGTGCCAGTAGTATTGGGGGGGACAGGGTGCAAGAGACCCAGTACTTC. This sequence encodes CASSIGGDRVQETQYF.

The chain joins TRBV11-2 to TRBJ2-1; D is unclear. CDR1 and CDR2 from the germline V gene are SGHAT and FQNNGV. This CDR3 contains 14 residues. The ends were cut back, 1 base at V and 9 bases at J, with 13 bases in the middle. CDR3 in amino acids: CASSLVVGPIEQFF. DNA for the CDR3: TGTGCCAGCAGCTTAGTGGTGGGCCCCATTGAGCAGTTCTTC.

The V gene is TRBV6-5, the J gene TRBJ1-2, with 10 bases aligning to TRBD1. V shed 6 bases and J 4 bases; nucleotides not matched to a gene: 8. The CDR3 sequence is 15 residues long. Germline V gene lookup returns CDR1 MNHEY and CDR2 SVGAGI. The CDR3 protein is CASRSSGTGVYGYTF. Written as DNA, the CDR3 is TGTGCCAGCAGGTCCTCCGGGACAGGGGTCTATGGCTACACCTTC.

This clone showed up just once. V usage is TRBV24-1 and J usage is TRBJ2-5; perhaps TRBD2 as D (6 bases). Trimming cost V 6 bases and J 5 bases, with 21 bases left between them. Germline-derived CDR1 and CDR2 are KGHDR and SFDVKD. The CDR3 runs 16 residues. The CDR3: CATSPGGAGGGETQYF. CDR3 in DNA: TGTGCCACCAGTCCAGGCGGGGCCGGAGGAGGGGAGACCCAGTACTTC.

This rearrangement joins TRBV6-5 to TRBJ1-1; 10 bases map to TRBD1. V trimming: 6 bases; J trimming: 3 bases; junction bases outside the gene matches: 4. The germline gives CDR1 MNHEY, CDR2 SVGAGI. This CDR3 region has 14 residues. The CDR3 nucleotides read TGTGCCAGCAGCCGGGGACAGGGGTACACTGAAGCTTTCTTT. It encodes CASSRGQGYTEAFF.

This clone occurred a few times. The chain links TRBV29-1 to TRBJ1-2, with 7 nucleotides matching TRBD1. The CDR3 runs 12 residues. Losses at the gene ends were 3 bases for V and 7 bases for J; bases not matched to a gene: 5. Germline V gene data show CDR1 as SQVTM and CDR2 as ANQGSEA. CDR3 in amino acids: CSVEDRRSGYTF. CDR3 coding DNA: TGCAGCGTTGAGGACAGGCGGAGTGGCTACACCTTC.